The 24 T cell receptor beta chains presented below share a single source sample, sequenced in a study of blood T cell repertoires in COVID-19. This table comes from immunoSEQ multiplex PCR, and its TCRdb copy is limited to in-frame clones, with some not included. In the table there are 150,000 to 160,000 clones, 80% to 90% of which are singletons. The specimen sequenced was peripheral blood. The receptors originated from a woman aged 40 to 50 with acute or convalescent COVID-19.

The rearrangement joins TRBV6-5 to TRBJ1-3, with D unclear. Germline V gene sequence: CDR1 MNHEY, CDR2 SVGAGI. The CDR3 is 16 amino acids. Trimming took 0 bases from V and 0 from J, leaving 9 bases between them. CDR3 loop: CASSYSPKSSGNTIYF. CDR3 DNA: TGTGCCAGCAGTTACTCCCCCAAGAGCTCTGGAAACACCATATATTTT.

The rearrangement joins TRBV4-2 to TRBJ2-7, with a possible D match to TRBD2 (7 bases). Germline V gene sequence: CDR1 LGHNA, CDR2 YNFKEQ. The V end was cut by 2 bases, the J end by 10 bases, with 24 bases between. This CDR3 is built from 16 residues. DNA of the CDR3: TGTGCCAGCAGCCAAACCCCGGGGGGCCTATCGTTCGTTCAGTACTTC. It specifies CASSQTPGGLSFVQYF.

The V gene is TRBV7-9, the J gene TRBJ1-4; 10 nucleotides line up with TRBD1. The CDR3 is 15 residues long. The J segment lost 5 bases and the V segment lost 6 bases, leaving 6 bases of the junction unmatched. Germline CDR1 SEHNR, CDR2 FQNEAQ (reference sequence). The CDR3 loop reads CASRPGQGLNEKLFF. The CDR3 nucleotides read TGTGCCAGCAGGCCGGGACAGGGGTTAAATGAAAAACTGTTTTTT.

This chain uses TRBV10-3 with TRBJ2-7; 9 bases agree with TRBD1. With 6 bases clipped from V and 4 bases from J, the junction kept 7 bases outside the gene matches. This CDR3 spans 14 amino acids. The germline CDR1 and CDR2 sequences are ENHRY and SYGVKD. The CDR3 here is CAISLDRGAYEQYF. The CDR3 region has the DNA TGTGCCATCAGCTTGGACAGGGGAGCTTACGAGCAGTACTTC.

The J gene is TRBJ1-5, the V gene TRBV11-3, with 7 bases matching TRBD1. Per the germline V gene, CDR1 is SGHNT and CDR2 is YENEEA. CDR3 length: 13 amino acids. After removal of 5 bases from V and 7 bases from J, the junction contained 5 bases not matched to a gene. Written as DNA, the CDR3 is TGTGCCAGCAGCCGGGACAGAAGCCAGCCCCAGCATTTT. Its translation: CASSRDRSQPQHF. Full variable domain (missing parts from reference TRBV11-3 and TRBJ1-5): EAGVVQSPRYKIIEKKQPVAFWCNPISGHNTLYWYLQNLGQGPELLIRYENEEAVDDSQLPKDRFSAERLKGVDSTLKIQPAELGDSAVYLCASSRDRSQPQHFGDGTRLSIL.

V is TRBV6-5 and J is TRBJ1-2, with TRBD1 matching 8 bases. V trimming: 2 bases; J trimming: 4 bases; junction bases outside the gene matches: 3. The germline CDR1 and CDR2 sequences are MNHEY and SVGAGI. CDR3 length: 14 residues. DNA for the CDR3: TGTGCCAGCAGTTACGCCGGGACAGGCTATGGCTACACCTTC. Amino acids: CASSYAGTGYGYTF.

The chain uses TRBV11-2 and TRBJ2-3, with TRBD1 identical over 9 bases. The CDR3 runs to 15 residues. Looked up from germline, CDR1 is SGHAT and CDR2 is FQNNGV. V dropped 5 bases and J dropped 7; count of bases not matched to a gene: 10. The CDR3 region has the DNA TGTGCCAGCAGCACGGACAGGGGATGGACATATACGCAGTATTTT. It yields the protein CASSTDRGWTYTQYF.

This chain connects TRBV9 to TRBJ2-3; D unresolved. The V and J ends lost 4 bases and 4 bases respectively, with 13 bases between them. This CDR3 region has 14 residues. Germline lookup yields CDR1 SGDLS and CDR2 YYNGEE. The CDR3 reads CASSTIPGSDTQYF. The DNA of the CDR3 is TGTGCCAGCAGCACAATACCCGGGTCAGATACGCAGTATTTT. Based on the CDR3 plus reference TRBV9 and TRBJ2-3, the full variable domain is DSGVTQTPKHLITATGQRVTLRCSPRSGDLSVYWYQQSLDQGLQFLIQYYNGEERAKGNILERFSAQQFPDLHSELNLSSLELGDSALYFCASSTIPGSDTQYFGPGTRLTVL.

The V and J genes are TRBV27 and TRBJ2-7, with a possible D match to TRBD2 (5 bases). This CDR3 comprises 13 residues. In germline, CDR1 is MNHEY, CDR2 SMNVEV (reference sequence). V lost 6 bases, J lost 1 base, and 10 bases lay in between. DNA of the CDR3: TGTGCCAGCAGCCATGGACTTTCCTACGAGCAGTACTTC. Its protein is CASSHGLSYEQYF.

CDR3 nucleotide sequence: TGTGCTAGTGGTCCGTGGGGGCTCCCCTACGAGCAGTACTTC. Its protein is CASGPWGLPYEQYF. This chain uses TRBV12-5 with TRBJ2-7; maybe TRBD1 (6 bases). Germline CDR1 reads LGHNT; CDR2 reads FRNRAP. This CDR3 has 14 amino acids. V was pared by 5 bases and J by 2 bases, with 13 bases between.

This chain links TRBV5-1 with TRBJ1-3; D might be TRBD1 (5 bases). The V end lost 4 bases, the J end lost 0 bases, and 14 bases lay between the germline ends. The CDR3 covers 16 residues. Germline V gene lookup returns CDR1 SGHRS and CDR2 YFSETQ. The CDR3, as DNA: TGCGCCAGCAGCCAAAATTCACAGGACTCTGGAAACACCATATATTTT. Translation: CASSQNSQDSGNTIYF. The entire variable domain, with the rest obtained from reference TRBV5-1 and TRBJ1-3, is as follows: KAGVTQTPRYLIKTRGQQVTLSCSPISGHRSVSWYQQTPGQGLQFLFEYFSETQRNKGNFPGRFSGRQFSNSRSEMNVSTLELGDSALYLCASSQNSQDSGNTIYFGEGSWLTVV.

V usage is TRBV18 and J usage is TRBJ2-1; possibly TRBD2 for D (6 bases). Germline V gene data show CDR1 as KGHSH and CDR2 as LQKENI. V was trimmed by 5 bases and J by 9 bases, leaving 23 bases between them. This CDR3 has 16 residues. The CDR3 loop is CASSNGGTGVGAEQFF. Here the CDR3 DNA reads TGTGCCAGCTCAAATGGTGGGACTGGAGTTGGGGCTGAGCAGTTCTTC.

This sequence joins TRBV10-3 and TRBJ2-7; maybe TRBD2 (6 bases). The germline V gene encodes CDR1 ENHRY and CDR2 SYGVKD. The V end was cut by 4 bases, the J end by 1 base, with 17 bases between. The CDR3 is made up of 16 amino acids. The CDR3 sequence: CAISGLGAGTSYEQYF. The CDR3 nucleotides are TGTGCCATCAGTGGTTTGGGTGCGGGGACTTCCTACGAGCAGTACTTC.

This clone was counted a single time. The CDR3 nucleotides read TGTGCCAGCAGTGAATATCGGGGGGGTCCCTACAATGAGCAGTTCTTC. It codes for CASSEYRGGPYNEQFF. J is TRBJ2-1 and V is TRBV25-1, with TRBD2 matching 8 bases. Germline V gives CDR1 MGHDK, CDR2 SYGVNS. Trimming at V came to 0 bases and at J to 2 bases, leaving 3 bases not matched to a gene. The CDR3 is 16 amino acids.

The chain recombines TRBV5-1 with TRBJ2-7; 11 nucleotides agree with TRBD2. Germline-derived CDR1 and CDR2 are SGHRS and YFSETQ. The V segment lost 4 bases and the J segment 3 bases; nucleotides outside the gene matches: 9. The CDR3 is 16 residues long. The CDR3 protein is CASSQDGTSGFYEQYF. CDR3 DNA: TGCGCCAGCAGCCAGGATGGGACTAGCGGATTCTACGAGCAGTACTTC.

Note on this clone: This CDR3 is also generated by other DNA sequences in the sample. This sequence joins TRBV7-9 and TRBJ1-1; 8 bases fit TRBD1. The CDR3 covers 14 residues. Unmatched junction bases numbered 6, after V lost 5 bases and J lost 4 bases. Germline V gene sequence: CDR1 SEHNR, CDR2 FQNEAQ (reference sequence). The CDR3 sequence: CASSPTGGGTEAFF. The CDR3 bases are TGTGCCAGCAGCCCAACAGGGGGTGGCACTGAAGCTTTCTTT.

The chain couples TRBV18 to TRBJ2-2, with D tentatively TRBD2 (6 bases). Germline V gene lookup returns CDR1 KGHSH and CDR2 LQKENI. The CDR3 totals 16 residues. Deletions cut 3 bases from V and 1 base from J, with 12 bases between. The CDR3 protein is CASSPMGLQNTGELFF. The CDR3 DNA sequence: TGTGCCAGCTCACCGATGGGACTCCAGAACACCGGGGAGCTGTTTTTT.

The gene calls are TRBV5-4 and TRBJ1-1; D is unresolved. This CDR3 spans 14 amino acids. Germline CDR1 reads SGHNT; CDR2 reads YYREEE (reference sequence). The ends were cut back, 2 bases at V and 2 bases at J, with 10 bases in the middle. The CDR3 here is CASSFVGGNTEAFF. CDR3 coding DNA: TGTGCCAGCAGCTTTGTTGGAGGCAACACTGAAGCTTTCTTT.

The J gene is TRBJ1-2, the V gene TRBV7-9, with TRBD1 matching over 7 bases. This CDR3 comprises 16 residues. V shed 0 bases, J shed 2 bases, and the junction held 6 bases outside the gene matches. Germline V CDR1 and CDR2: SEHNR, FQNEAQ (reference sequence). This CDR3 is CASSLAGGELNYGYTF. DNA of the CDR3: TGTGCCAGCAGCTTAGCAGGGGGCGAGCTCAACTATGGCTACACCTTC.

This chain joins TRBV5-4 and TRBJ2-2, with 7 bases matching TRBD2. Germline-derived CDR1 and CDR2 are SGHNT and YYREEE (reference sequence). Trimming at V came to 7 bases and at J to 8 bases, leaving 11 bases not matched to a gene. The CDR3 has 14 residues. The CDR3 sequence: CASREAAGEGELFF. CDR3 bases: TGTGCCAGCCGCGAGGCGGCGGGAGAGGGGGAGCTGTTTTTT.

This clone was seen a handful of times. The chain joins TRBV4-1 to TRBJ2-7; TRBD2 aligns across 11 bases. This CDR3 contains 16 residues. V gave up 1 base and J gave up 1 base; unmatched junction bases: 3. Germline CDR1 MGHRA, CDR2 YSYEKL. The CDR3 DNA reads TGCGCCAGCAGCCAAGCTAGCGGGGGGTCTTCCTACGAGCAGTACTTC. Protein sequence: CASSQASGGSSYEQYF.

The rearrangement links TRBV5-4 to TRBJ2-2; D not certain. V lost 0 bases and J lost 8, with 14 bases in between. There are 15 residues in the CDR3. Looked up from germline, CDR1 is SGHNT and CDR2 is YYREEE (reference sequence). The CDR3 nucleotides are TGTGCCAGCAGCTTGGACTACCGGGTATTTGGGGAGCTGTTTTTT. Translating it yields CASSLDYRVFGELFF.

The rearrangement joins TRBV11-1 to TRBJ2-1, with 8 bases aligning to TRBD2. The germline gives CDR1 SGHAT, CDR2 FQDESV (reference sequence). The CDR3 covers 16 residues. V gave up 5 bases and J gave up 3 bases; unmatched junction bases: 9. The CDR3 region has the DNA TGTGCCAGCAGCCTTCCGCGGGGGGCCGACTACAATGAGCAGTTCTTC. Translation gives CASSLPRGADYNEQFF.

V is TRBV3-1 (or the pseudogene TRBV3-2) and J is TRBJ2-2; weak D call: TRBD1 (5 bases). This CDR3 is built from 15 residues. CDR1 and CDR2 from the germline V gene are LGHDT and YNNKEL (reference sequence). V lost 2 bases and J 5 bases, leaving 12 bases between the germline ends. CDR3 loop: CASSQRGPRTGELFF. CDR3 coding DNA: TGTGCCAGCAGCCAAAGGGGTCCCAGGACCGGGGAGCTGTTTTTT.